One T cell receptor (beta chain) is described in this entry. CDR3 length: 13 residues. V was clipped by 6 bases and J by 1 base, with 8 bases between them. Germline V CDR1 and CDR2: MGHRA, YSYEKL. The sample belongs to a study of cytomegalovirus exposure and HLA in healthy donors. The study ran its PCR with 60 Vbeta and 13 Jbeta primers. The data were produced by immunoSEQ multiplex PCR, yet TCRdb's version contains in-frame clones alone and is incomplete. The table has approximately 140,000 clones, more than 60% seen once. The sequence was obtained from a middle-aged man in good health and CMV-seropositive. Material for sequencing was PBMCs. The chain employs TRBV4-1 and TRBJ2-3; D is ambiguous. The CDR3 sequence is CASSHPGTDTQYF. CDR3 in DNA: TGCGCCAGCAGTCACCCAGGCACAGATACGCAGTATTTT.